These T cell receptor beta chains were read from a single sample in a study of siplizumab effects on memory and regulatory T cells. The table came from immunoSEQ multiplex PCR; TCRdb's copy has only in-frame clones and leaves some out. Among about 85,000 clones, about 95% were seen once, and the ten largest hold approximately 17%. The sample consisted of CD8+ T cells sorted from blood. These TCRs come from a human donor in good health. The CDR3 runs from the conserved cysteine through the conserved F or W. D genes are given only for firm matches. The size of a clone is reported for some rows only, either as once, few or many, or as a class for expanded clones.

>TRBJ1-1|15|-|-|TRBV6-6
CASSTETGTNTEAFF
TGTGCCAGCAGTACCGAAACAGGGACGAACACTGAAGCTTTCTTT
>TRBJ1-5|14|-|-|TRBV7-9
CASSLEGLYQPQHF
TGTGCCAGCAGCTTAGAGGGGCTCTATCAGCCCCAGCATTTT
>TRBJ2-2|16|-|-|TRBV27
CASSLISGSVTGELFF
TGTGCCAGCAGTTTAATCAGCGGGTCTGTCACCGGGGAGCTGTTTTTT
>TRBJ2-7|15|-|TRBD2|TRBV4-1
CASSQMTSGGYEQYF
TGCGCCAGCAGCCAAATGACTAGCGGAGGCTACGAGCAGTACTTC
>TRBJ1-5|16|-|-|TRBV28
CASSLFSEGGWKPQHF
TGTGCCAGCAGTTTATTTTCTGAGGGGGGGTGGAAGCCCCAGCATTTT
>TRBJ2-5|17|once|TRBD2|TRBV9
CASSVGTSGSYQETQYF
TGTGCCAGCAGCGTAGGGACTAGCGGGTCGTACCAAGAGACCCAGTACTTC
>TRBJ2-7|12|-|-|TRBV27
CASSYQGGEQYF
TGTGCCAGCAGTTATCAGGGGGGCGAGCAGTACTTC
>TRBJ2-7|13|-|-|TRBV28
CASSLGTTYEQYF
TGTGCCAGCAGTTTAGGGACAACCTACGAGCAGTACTTC
>TRBJ2-7|15|-|TRBD2|TRBV5-1
CASSSPGLALDEQYF
TGCGCCAGCAGCTCACCGGGACTAGCGCTCGACGAGCAGTACTTC
>TRBJ2-5|16|once|TRBD2|TRBV4-1
CASSQDPIGLVQTQYF
TGCGCCAGCAGCCAAGACCCGATTGGACTAGTTCAGACCCAGTACTTC
>TRBJ2-7|9|-|-|TRBV20-1
CSAGYEQYF
TGCAGTGCCGGTTACGAGCAGTACTTC
>TRBJ2-7|14|-|-|TRBV11-2
CASSLERTYDEQYF
TGTGCCAGCAGCTTAGAACGGACATATGACGAGCAGTACTTC
>TRBJ2-1|16|-|TRBD2|TRBV12-5
CASGSFGTSGYNEQFF
TGTGCTAGTGGGTCTTTCGGGACTAGCGGTTACAATGAGCAGTTCTTC
>TRBJ1-1|15|few|-|TRBV30
CAWAGYKGLNTEAFF
TGTGCCTGGGCCGGGTACAAGGGTCTTAACACTGAAGCTTTCTTT
>TRBJ2-3|11|once|-|TRBV18
CASSVGDTQYF
TGTGCCAGCTCGGTGGGGGATACGCAGTATTTT
>TRBJ1-2|12|-|TRBD1|TRBV29-1
CSVGTESYGYTF
TGCAGCGTCGGGACAGAGAGCTATGGCTACACCTTC
>TRBJ2-4|14|-|-|TRBV9
CASSVEVQGDIQYF
TGTGCCAGCAGCGTAGAAGTTCAGGGAGACATTCAGTACTTC
>TRBJ2-7|16|-|TRBD2|TRBV7-3
CASNPGRGNHSYEQYF
TGTGCCAGCAACCCAGGGAGGGGAAACCACTCCTACGAGCAGTACTTC
>TRBJ2-1|17|-|TRBD2|TRBV2
CASSDLGLAGVYNEQFF
TGTGCCAGCAGTGACTTGGGACTAGCGGGAGTTTACAATGAGCAGTTCTTC
>TRBJ2-7|16|-|-|TRBV27
CASARDADRFSYEQYF
TGTGCCAGCGCTAGGGACGCGGACCGTTTCTCCTACGAGCAGTACTTC
>TRBJ2-5|14|-|-|TRBV4-1
CASSEWDAQETQYF
TGCGCCAGCAGCGAATGGGACGCGCAAGAGACCCAGTACTTC
>TRBJ1-3|15|-|TRBD1|TRBV9
CASSVTGGAGNTIYF
TGTGCCAGCAGCGTTACAGGGGGCGCCGGAAACACCATATATTTT
>TRBJ1-1|13|once|-|TRBV19
CATGGVGNTEAFF
TGTGCCACAGGCGGCGTTGGGAACACTGAAGCTTTCTTT
>TRBJ2-2|20|-|TRBD2|TRBV9
CASSVPRLAGGPGIDGELFF
TGTGCCAGCAGCGTTCCAAGGCTAGCGGGAGGGCCGGGCATTGACGGGGAGCTGTTTTTT
>TRBJ1-2|13|-|-|TRBV7-9
CASSLVGDYGYTF
TGTGCCAGCAGCTTAGTAGGGGACTATGGCTACACCTTC
>TRBJ2-5|15|once|-|TRBV7-2
CASSLVLPAGETQYF
TGTGCCAGCAGCTTAGTCCTCCCCGCGGGAGAGACCCAGTACTTC
>TRBJ1-3|15|-|TRBD1|TRBV28
CASGATGGIRNTIYF
TGTGCCAGCGGAGCGACAGGGGGGATTAGAAACACCATATATTTT
>TRBJ2-1|17|-|TRBD2|TRBV11-2
CASRKGLAGGPSNEQFF
TGTGCCAGCAGGAAAGGGCTAGCGGGAGGGCCATCGAATGAGCAGTTCTTC
>TRBJ1-2|16|-|TRBD1|TRBV10-3
CAISELMGTGFHGYTF
TGTGCCATCAGTGAACTTATGGGGACAGGGTTCCATGGCTACACCTTC
>TRBJ1-1|16|-|-|TRBV10-3
CAISEILRLMNTEAFF
TGTGCCATCAGTGAGATTTTGCGGCTCATGAACACTGAAGCTTTCTTT
>TRBJ1-1|13|-|-|TRBV13
CASSLEPRAEAFF
TGTGCCAGCAGCTTAGAACCGAGGGCCGAAGCTTTCTTT
>TRBJ2-3|15|once|TRBD2|TRBV2
CASSEAILAGEVQYF
TGTGCCAGCAGTGAAGCGATACTAGCGGGAGAAGTTCAGTATTTT
>TRBJ2-3|17|-|TRBD1|TRBV27
CASSPNDRGESTDTQYF
TGTGCCAGCAGTCCAAACGACAGGGGAGAAAGCACAGATACGCAGTATTTT
>TRBJ2-5|15|once|TRBD2|TRBV5-6
CASSLGGEGGETQYF
TGTGCCAGCAGCCTGGGAGGGGAGGGAGGGGAGACCCAGTACTTC
>TRBJ2-7|16|-|TRBD2|TRBV7-9
CASSSGGSGGAYEQYF
TGTGCCAGCAGCTCCGGCGGGAGCGGAGGGGCCTACGAGCAGTACTTC
>TRBJ2-1|14|-|TRBD2|TRBV13
CASLLGLAGNEQFF
TGTGCCAGCCTCCTCGGGCTAGCGGGGAATGAGCAGTTCTTC
>TRBJ2-3|17|-|TRBD2|TRBV6-1
CASSAGTSGDSTDTQYF
TGTGCCAGCAGTGCCGGGACTAGCGGGGATAGCACAGATACGCAGTATTTT
>TRBJ2-2|16|-|-|TRBV7-9
CASSPDGVERTGELFF
TGTGCCAGCAGCCCAGATGGAGTAGAGCGCACCGGGGAGCTGTTTTTT
>TRBJ2-7|14|-|TRBD2|TRBV27
CASKLLAEAYEQYF
TGTGCCAGCAAACTTCTAGCGGAAGCTTACGAGCAGTACTTC
>TRBJ2-1|12|-|-|TRBV7-9
CASSLVSYEQFF
TGTGCCAGCAGCTTAGTTTCTTATGAGCAGTTCTTC
>TRBJ2-5|14|once|TRBD2|TRBV10-3
CATGLAGAGETQYF
TGTGCCACCGGACTAGCGGGAGCGGGGGAGACCCAGTACTTC
>TRBJ2-1|12|-|-|TRBV7-6
CASRGAVNEQFF
TGTGCCAGCAGGGGGGCTGTCAATGAGCAGTTCTTC